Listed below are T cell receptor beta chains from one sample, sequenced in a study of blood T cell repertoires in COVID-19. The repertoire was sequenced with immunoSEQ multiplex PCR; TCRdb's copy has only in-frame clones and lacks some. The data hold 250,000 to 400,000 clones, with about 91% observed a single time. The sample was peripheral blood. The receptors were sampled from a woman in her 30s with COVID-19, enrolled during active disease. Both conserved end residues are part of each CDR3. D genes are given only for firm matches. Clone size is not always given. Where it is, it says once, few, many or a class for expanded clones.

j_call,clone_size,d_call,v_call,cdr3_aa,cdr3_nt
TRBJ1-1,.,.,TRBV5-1,CASSLLGANTEAFF,TGCGCCAGCAGCTTGTTAGGGGCGAACACTGAAGCTTTCTTT
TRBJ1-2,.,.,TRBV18,CASSPYPPRDYGYTF,TGTGCCAGCTCACCATACCCTCCCAGGGACTATGGCTACACCTTC
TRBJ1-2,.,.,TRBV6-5,CASSGEGYGYTF,TGTGCCAGCTCAGGCGAGGGCTATGGCTACACCTTC
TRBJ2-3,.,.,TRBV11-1,CASSRTADTQYF,TGTGCCAGCAGCCGGACAGCAGATACGCAGTATTTT
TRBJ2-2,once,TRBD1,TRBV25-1,CASATGGSGTGELFF,TGTGCCAGCGCTACAGGGGGCTCAGGGACCGGGGAGCTGTTTTTT
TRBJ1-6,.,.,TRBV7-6,CASSLETANSPLHF,TGTGCCAGCAGCTTAGAGACAGCTAATTCACCCCTCCACTTT
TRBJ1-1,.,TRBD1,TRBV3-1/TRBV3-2,CASSQETGGQGFF,TGTGCCAGCAGCCAAGAAACAGGGGGGCAGGGTTTCTTT
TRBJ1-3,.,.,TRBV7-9,CASSSRRENRGNTIYF,TGTGCCAGCAGCTCACGCCGGGAAAATCGCGGAAACACCATATATTTT
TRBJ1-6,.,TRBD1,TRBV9,CASRLRDRGPVGNSPLHF,TGTGCCAGCAGACTCCGGGACAGGGGGCCTGTAGGTAATTCACCCCTCCACTTT
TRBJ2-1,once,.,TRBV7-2,CASSSSPGDEQFF,TGTGCCAGCAGCTCGAGCCCCGGGGATGAGCAGTTCTTC
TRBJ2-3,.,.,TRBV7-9,CASTIGAHTQYF,TGTGCCAGCACCATAGGGGCTCATACGCAGTATTTT
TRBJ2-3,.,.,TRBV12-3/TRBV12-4,CASSGQLTDTQYF,TGTGCCAGCAGTGGACAGCTCACAGATACGCAGTATTTT
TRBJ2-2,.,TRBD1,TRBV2,CASSPSGTGDGELFF,TGTGCCAGCAGTCCTTCCGGGACAGGGGACGGGGAGCTGTTTTTT
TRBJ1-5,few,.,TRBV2,CASSVERGGQPQHF,TGTGCCAGCAGTGTTGAAAGGGGTGGGCAGCCCCAGCATTTT
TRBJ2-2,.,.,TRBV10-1,CASSESLDGELFF,TGCGCCAGCAGTGAGTCGTTAGACGGGGAGCTGTTTTTT
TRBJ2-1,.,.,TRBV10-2,CASSETGDYNEQFF,TGCGCCAGCAGTGAGACGGGGGACTACAATGAGCAGTTCTTC
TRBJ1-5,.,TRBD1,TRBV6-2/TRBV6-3,CASSYSIYPGGDQPQHF,TGTGCCAGCAGTTACTCGATTTACCCAGGGGGTGATCAGCCCCAGCATTTT
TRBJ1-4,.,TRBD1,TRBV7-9,CASSPWDRVNEKLFF,TGTGCCAGCAGCCCTTGGGACAGGGTAAACGAAAAACTGTTTTTT
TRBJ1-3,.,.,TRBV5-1,CASSLQASGNTIYF,TGCGCCAGCAGCTTACAGGCCTCTGGAAACACCATATATTTT
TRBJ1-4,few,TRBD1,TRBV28,CASFQSGTGNEKLFF,TGTGCCAGCTTTCAATCCGGGACAGGGAATGAAAAACTGTTTTTT
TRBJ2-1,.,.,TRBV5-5,CASSLVASVVTNEQFF,TGTGCCAGCAGCTTGGTAGCTAGCGTCGTCACCAATGAGCAGTTCTTC
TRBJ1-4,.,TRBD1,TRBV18,CASSIGTGANEKLFF,TGTGCCAGCTCTATCGGGACAGGGGCTAATGAAAAACTGTTTTTT
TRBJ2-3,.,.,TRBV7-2,CASSFLPTDTQYF,TGTGCCAGCAGCTTTCTACCCACAGATACGCAGTATTTT
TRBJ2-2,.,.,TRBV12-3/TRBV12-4,CASSLYRPGELFF,TGTGCCAGCAGTTTGTACAGACCGGGGGAGCTGTTTTTT
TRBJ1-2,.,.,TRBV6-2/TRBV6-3,CASSYTPPGAYGYTF,TGTGCCAGCAGTTACACCCCCCCAGGGGCCTATGGCTACACCTTC
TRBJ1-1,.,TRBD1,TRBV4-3,CASSQDHRRGLNTEAFF,TGCGCCAGCAGCCAAGATCATCGGAGGGGGCTGAACACTGAAGCTTTCTTT
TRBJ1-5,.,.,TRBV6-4,CASSEIEGQPQHF,TGTGCCAGCAGTGAGATAGAGGGTCAGCCCCAGCATTTT
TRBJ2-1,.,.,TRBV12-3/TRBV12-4,CASSPGREQFF,TGTGCCAGCAGTCCCGGGAGAGAGCAGTTCTTC
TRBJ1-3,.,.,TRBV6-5,CASSPPGAENTIYF,TGTGCCAGTAGTCCCCCCGGAGCCGAGAACACCATATATTTT
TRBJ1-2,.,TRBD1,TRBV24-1,CATSGQGAGNYGYTF,TGTGCCACCAGTGGACAGGGGGCTGGTAACTATGGCTACACCTTC
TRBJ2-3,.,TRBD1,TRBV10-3,CAISDDRGGGTDTQYF,TGTGCCATCAGTGACGACAGGGGGGGTGGCACAGATACGCAGTATTTT
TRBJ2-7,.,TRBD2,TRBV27,CASSLRGGIARSYEQYF,TGTGCCAGCAGTTTACGGGGGGGGATCGCGAGGTCCTACGAGCAGTACTTC
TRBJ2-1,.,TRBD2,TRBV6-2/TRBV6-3,CASSLRDYPYNEQFF,TGTGCCAGCAGTCTCCGGGACTACCCCTACAATGAGCAGTTCTTC
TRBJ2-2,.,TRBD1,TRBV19,CASSSRQGAYRELFF,TGTGCCAGTAGTTCCAGACAGGGGGCCTACCGGGAGCTGTTTTTT
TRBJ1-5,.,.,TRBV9,CASSVGAGLNQPQHF,TGTGCCAGCAGCGTAGGAGCAGGGCTCAATCAGCCCCAGCATTTT
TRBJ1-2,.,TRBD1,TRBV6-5,CASSQTGDYGYTF,TGTGCCAGCAGTCAGACAGGGGACTATGGCTACACCTTC